Shown below are 22 T cell receptor beta chains from a single sample sequenced in a study of T-cell reconstitution after alpha-beta-depleted transplantation in children. Construction of the TCRbeta library involved unique molecular identifiers. One entry per CDR3 protein, called by TCRdb with MiXCR from the PCR reads. The sample yields 140,000 or so distinct CDR3 sequences, around 10% seen once. The input for sequencing was PBMCs, mostly from graft donor cells, taken 180 days after TCRalphabeta/CD19-depleted stem cell transplant. Every receptor here comes from a female patient younger than 10 who had a stem cell transplant for congenital amegakaryocytic thrombocytopenia, so the T cells may come from the graft donor.

This clonotype was detected ten times or more. The CDR3 protein is CASTRGPRQETQYF. CDR3 DNA sequence: TGTGCCAGCACCCGCGGCCCTAGGCAAGAGACCCAGTACTTC. This sequence joins TRBV12-3 or TRBV12-4 and TRBJ2-5; D is ambiguous. The CDR3 contains 14 residues. Trimming left V 7 bases short and J 2 bases short, with 14 bases between.

This clonotype appeared many times. The chain links TRBV12-3 or TRBV12-4 to TRBJ1-1, with D hard to call. V was pared by 6 bases and J by 4 bases, with 15 bases between. This CDR3 spans 14 amino acids. DNA for the CDR3: TGTGCCAGCAGCCTAAGGAGGGAGGCCACTGAAGCTTTCTTT. Translation: CASSLRREATEAFF.

V is TRBV10-2 and J is TRBJ2-7; D gene uncertain. Germline assignment: CDR1 WSHSY and CDR2 SAAADI. The CDR3 consists of 16 residues. Trimming took off 0 bases at V and 2 bases at J, with 14 bases between the two ends. CDR3 amino acids: CASSESRSTTAYEQYF. The CDR3 DNA sequence: TGCGCCAGCAGTGAGTCGCGCTCAACTACGGCCTACGAGCAGTACTTC.

In its sample, this clonotype was seen a few times. The V and J genes are TRBV2 and TRBJ2-7; the D is unclear. The CDR3 consists of 13 residues. V gave up 8 bases and J gave up 0 bases, with 11 bases separating them. Per the germline V gene, CDR1 is SNHLY and CDR2 is FYNNEI. CDR3 DNA: TGTGCCAGCGGAAGAGAAAGCTCCTACGAGCAGTACTTC. This codes for CASGRESSYEQYF.

In its sample, this clonotype was seen many times. The V gene is TRBV29-1, the J gene TRBJ2-5, with no clear D. V lost 6 bases to trimming and J lost 2 bases, with 19 bases between them. CDR1 is SQVTM and CDR2 is ANQGSEA in the germline V gene. There are 15 residues in the CDR3. CDR3 protein: CSVPSNEAVQETQYF. Written as DNA, the CDR3 is TGCAGCGTACCTTCAAATGAGGCAGTGCAAGAGACCCAGTACTTC.

In this sample, this clonotype turned up many times. J is TRBJ2-5 and V is TRBV5-1, with TRBD2 matching over 12 bases. This CDR3 is built from 14 residues. CDR1 and CDR2 (germline): SGHRS, YFSETQ. V lost 3 bases, J lost 4 bases, and 1 base stayed unmatched. CDR3 amino acids: CASSSGLAGETQYF. DNA of the CDR3: TGCGCCAGCAGCTCGGGACTAGCGGGAGAGACCCAGTACTTC. The whole variable domain, remainder taken from reference TRBV5-1 and TRBJ2-5, is KAGVTQTPRYLIKTRGQQVTLSCSPISGHRSVSWYQQTPGQGLQFLFEYFSETQRNKGNFPGRFSGRQFSNSRSEMNVSTLELGDSALYLCASSSGLAGETQYFGPGTRLLVL.

In DNA form, the CDR3 reads TGCAGCGTTTCCGGACTAGCGGATCAAGAGACCCAGTACTTC. As protein: CSVSGLADQETQYF. The chain has TRBV29-1 and TRBJ2-5, with 10 bases lining up with TRBD2. Per germline, CDR1 SQVTM and CDR2 ANQGSEA. The CDR3 length is 14 residues. Losses at the gene ends were 5 bases for V and 2 bases for J; bases not matched to a gene: 5.

This clonotype was recorded a few times. This chain joins TRBV7-8 and TRBJ1-1, with a weak D call TRBD1 (5 bases). The V end lost 2 bases, the J end lost 1 base, and 14 bases lay between the germline ends. The CDR3 runs to 16 residues. The V gene's germline CDR1 is SGHVS and CDR2 FQNEAQ. The CDR3 bases are TGTGCCAGCAGCTTAATCGGACAACTAGAGAACACTGAAGCTTTCTTT. Its protein is CASSLIGQLENTEAFF. The full variable domain, completed using reference TRBV7-8 and TRBJ1-1, is GAGVSQSPRYKVAKRGQDVALRCDPISGHVSLFWYQQALGQGPEFLTYFQNEAQLDKSGLPSDRFFAERPEGSVSTLKIQRTQQEDSAVYLCASSLIGQLENTEAFFGQGTRLTVV.

This clonotype was detected many times. The rearrangement uses TRBV18 and TRBJ2-7; no clear D. CDR1 KGHSH and CDR2 LQKENI come from the germline V gene. Trimming pared 3 bases from V and 3 bases from J, leaving 6 bases between. This CDR3 region has 12 residues. The CDR3 spells CASSPMGYEQYF. CDR3 nucleotides: TGTGCCAGCTCACCGATGGGCTACGAGCAGTACTTC.

This clonotype has ten or more counts. The genes are TRBV28 and TRBJ2-1; D uncertain. V gave up 3 bases and J gave up 4 bases, with 13 bases separating them. Germline CDR1 MDHEN, CDR2 SYDVKM. This CDR3 is built from 15 residues. CDR3 in amino acids: CASSFNSDAYNEQFF. The CDR3 nucleotides are TGTGCCAGCAGTTTTAACAGCGACGCTTACAATGAGCAGTTCTTC.

This clonotype came up many times. The chain recombines TRBV30 with TRBJ2-7; D perhaps matches TRBD2 (7 bases). The germline gives CDR1 GTSNPN, CDR2 SVGIG (reference sequence). Deletions cut 2 bases from V and 1 base from J, with 12 bases between. The CDR3 is 14 residues long. The CDR3 sequence is CAWSTGGKSYEQYF. DNA of the CDR3: TGTGCCTGGAGTACGGGGGGCAAATCCTACGAGCAGTACTTC. The variable domain in full, with the rest retrieved from reference TRBV30 and TRBJ2-7, is SQTIHQWPATLVQPVGSPLSLECTVEGTSNPNLYWYRQAAGRGLQLLFYSVGIGQISSEVPQNLSASRPQDRQFILSSKKLLLSDSGFYLCAWSTGGKSYEQYFGPGTRLTVT.

The chain links TRBV29-1 to TRBJ2-7; 9 bases are a match to TRBD2. This CDR3 comprises 15 residues. CDR1 and CDR2 from the germline V gene are SQVTM and ANQGSEA. V lost 0 bases to trimming and J lost 4 bases; unmatched junction nucleotides: 7. CDR3 DNA: TGCAGCGTTGAAGATCTTAGCGGGAGAATGTACGAGCAGTACTTC. Translated: CSVEDLSGRMYEQYF.

This clonotype showed up many times. V usage is TRBV19 and J usage is TRBJ2-7, with 7 positions matching TRBD2. Germline values: CDR1 LNHDA, CDR2 SQIVND (reference sequence). The CDR3 contains 13 residues. Trimming at V came to 7 bases and at J to 6 bases, leaving 9 bases not matched to a gene. As DNA, the CDR3 is TGTGCCAGTACGAAGCGGGGTAATTCCGAGCAGTACTTC. It translates to CASTKRGNSEQYF. Full variable domain (remainder filled in from reference TRBV19 and TRBJ2-7): DGGITQSPKYLFRKEGQNVTLSCEQNLNHDAMYWYRQDPGQGLRLIYYSQIVNDFQKGDIAEGYSVSREKKESFPLTVTSAQKNPTAFYLCASTKRGNSEQYFGPGTRLTVT.

There are many counts of this clonotype. This sequence joins TRBV18 and TRBJ2-2, with TRBD1 matching 8 bases. The trim removed 11 bases at V and 2 bases at J, leaving 7 bases unmatched. Per germline, CDR1 KGHSH and CDR2 LQKENI. The length of the CDR3 is 14 residues. As DNA, the CDR3 is TGTGCCGAGCGACAGGGGCCTAACACCGGGGAGCTGTTTTTT. It yields the protein CAERQGPNTGELFF.

In this sample, this clonotype turned up many times. V and J are TRBV28 and TRBJ1-1; unclear D gene. The CDR3 runs to 14 residues. The V and J ends lost 2 bases and 8 bases respectively, with 15 bases between them. From germline, CDR1 is MDHEN and CDR2 SYDVKM. This chain's CDR3 is CASSLATAVREAFF. The CDR3 nucleotides read TGTGCCAGCAGTTTAGCAACCGCAGTCAGGGAAGCTTTCTTT.

This clonotype was observed many times. V and J are TRBV7-9 and TRBJ2-3, with 7 bases lining up with TRBD2. CDR1 SEHNR and CDR2 FQNEAQ come from the germline V gene (reference sequence). J was trimmed by 4 bases and V by 6 bases; bases with no gene match: 13. CDR3 length equals 16 residues. The CDR3 nucleotides are TGTGCCAGCAGAGGACTAGTTCGCGGGGTCTCAGATACGCAGTATTTT. This translates into CASRGLVRGVSDTQYF.

There are many counts of this clonotype. This chain uses TRBV20-1 with TRBJ1-3; TRBD1 aligns across 7 bases. The junction had 11 bases not matched to a gene; V was cut back by 6 bases and J by 3 bases. This CDR3 comprises 15 residues. Germline-derived CDR1 and CDR2 are DFQATT and SNEGSKA (reference sequence). CDR3 bases: TGCAGTGCCCCAGGGGGACAGCATCTTGGAAACACCATATATTTT. This encodes CSAPGGQHLGNTIYF.

This clonotype was seen a handful of times. The rearrangement links TRBV5-1 to TRBJ1-2; D ambiguous. Trimming stripped 0 bases from V and 0 bases from J, with 12 bases between. The CDR3 spans 16 residues. In germline, CDR1 is SGHRS, CDR2 YFSETQ. The CDR3 DNA sequence: TGCGCCAGCAGCTTGGAGGGCAGGCCCACTAACTATGGCTACACCTTC. Residues: CASSLEGRPTNYGYTF. The full variable domain, completed using reference TRBV5-1 and TRBJ1-2, is KAGVTQTPRYLIKTRGQQVTLSCSPISGHRSVSWYQQTPGQGLQFLFEYFSETQRNKGNFPGRFSGRQFSNSRSEMNVSTLELGDSALYLCASSLEGRPTNYGYTFGSGTRLTVV.

This clonotype was detected many times. The chain recombines TRBV4-3 with TRBJ2-7, with D possibly TRBD1 on 6 matching bases. The V and J ends lost 1 base and 5 bases respectively, with 9 bases between them. The CDR3 is 13 amino acids. The germline V gene encodes CDR1 LGHNA and CDR2 YSLEER. The CDR3 nucleotides are TGCGCCAGCAGCCAAGGACAGGATGACGAGCAGTACTTC. This translates into CASSQGQDDEQYF.

The chain links TRBV27 to TRBJ1-6, with D perhaps TRBD1 (6 bases). Per the germline V gene, CDR1 is MNHEY and CDR2 is SMNVEV (reference sequence). This CDR3 comprises 12 residues. V was shortened by 4 bases and J by 10 bases, with 8 bases between the two germline ends. DNA of the CDR3: TGTGCCAGCAGTTCAAGGGGGTCACCCCTCCACTTT. Translating gives CASSSRGSPLHF.

This clonotype showed up just once. This rearrangement joins TRBV10-3 to TRBJ2-7, with D hard to call. The ends were cut back, 6 bases at V and 3 bases at J, with 15 bases in the middle. The germline V gene has CDR1 ENHRY and CDR2 SYGVKD. This CDR3 is built from 14 residues. The CDR3 DNA follows: TGTGCCATCAGCGCCGGGCCCCTCTGCTACGAGCAGTACTTC. As protein: CAISAGPLCYEQYF.

The gene calls are TRBV6-2 or TRBV6-3 and TRBJ2-7, with a possible D match to TRBD2 (6 bases). V was clipped by 7 bases and J by 5 bases, with 18 bases between them. In germline, CDR1 is MNHEY, CDR2 SVGEGT. The CDR3 runs 14 residues. CDR3 bases: TGTGCCAGCAATTTCGGGGGTTGGACCAACGAGCAGTACTTC. This gives the protein CASNFGGWTNEQYF.